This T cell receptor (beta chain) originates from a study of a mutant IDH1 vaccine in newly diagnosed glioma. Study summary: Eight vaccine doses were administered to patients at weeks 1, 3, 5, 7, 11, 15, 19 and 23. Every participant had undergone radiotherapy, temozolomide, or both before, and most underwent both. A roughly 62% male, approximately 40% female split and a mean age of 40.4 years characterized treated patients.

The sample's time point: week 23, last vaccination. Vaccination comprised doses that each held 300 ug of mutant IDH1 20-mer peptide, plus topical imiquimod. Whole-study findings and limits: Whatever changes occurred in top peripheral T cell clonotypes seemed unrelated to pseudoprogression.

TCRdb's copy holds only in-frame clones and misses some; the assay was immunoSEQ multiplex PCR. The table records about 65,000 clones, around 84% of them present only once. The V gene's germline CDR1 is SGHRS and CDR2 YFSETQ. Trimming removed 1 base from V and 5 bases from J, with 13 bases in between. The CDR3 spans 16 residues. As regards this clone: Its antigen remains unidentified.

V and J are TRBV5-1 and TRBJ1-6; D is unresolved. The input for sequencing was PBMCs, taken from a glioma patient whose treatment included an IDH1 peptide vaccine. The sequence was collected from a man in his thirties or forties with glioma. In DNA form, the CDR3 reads TGCGCCAGCAGCTTGCAACATGCCGCAGATAATTCACCCCTCCACTTT. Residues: CASSLQHAADNSPLHF.